This TCR beta chain was observed in a study of PD-1 blockade in classical Hodgkin lymphoma. The CDR3 runs 14 residues. Germline CDR1 is LNHDA and CDR2 is SQIVND (reference sequence). Trimming took off 5 bases at V and 1 base at J, with 12 bases between the two ends. General study findings and limits: Significantly greater TCR diversity emerged by C4D1 in CD4+ cells but not CD8+ cells.

Every patient experienced relapse after autologous stem cell transplantation, and brentuximab vedotin exposure varied. Comment on this clone: The antigen is unknown.

Here immunoSEQ multiplex PCR was the method, and the copy in TCRdb shows in-frame clones only, minus some. The sample shows fewer than 20,000 clones, approximately 72% of them seen only once. The rearrangement uses TRBV19 and TRBJ2-7; no clear D. The starting material was peripheral blood mononuclear cells (PBMCs), obtained at baseline. The TCR sequence derives from a human donor with classical Hodgkin lymphoma. The CDR3 protein is CASSPRDRSYEQYF. The CDR3, as DNA: TGTGCCAGTAGTCCCCGAGACCGATCCTACGAGCAGTACTTC.